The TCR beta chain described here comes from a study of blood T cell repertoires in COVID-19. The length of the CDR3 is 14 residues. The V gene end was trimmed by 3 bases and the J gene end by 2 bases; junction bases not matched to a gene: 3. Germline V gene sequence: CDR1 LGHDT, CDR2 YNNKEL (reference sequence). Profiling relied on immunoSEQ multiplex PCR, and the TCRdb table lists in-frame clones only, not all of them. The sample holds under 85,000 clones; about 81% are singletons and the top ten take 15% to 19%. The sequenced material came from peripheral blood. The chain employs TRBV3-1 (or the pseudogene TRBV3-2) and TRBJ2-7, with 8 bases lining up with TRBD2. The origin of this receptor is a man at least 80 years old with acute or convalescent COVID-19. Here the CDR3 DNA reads TGTGCCAGCAGCCAGGTTAGCGGGGCCTACGAGCAGTACTTC. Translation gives CASSQVSGAYEQYF.